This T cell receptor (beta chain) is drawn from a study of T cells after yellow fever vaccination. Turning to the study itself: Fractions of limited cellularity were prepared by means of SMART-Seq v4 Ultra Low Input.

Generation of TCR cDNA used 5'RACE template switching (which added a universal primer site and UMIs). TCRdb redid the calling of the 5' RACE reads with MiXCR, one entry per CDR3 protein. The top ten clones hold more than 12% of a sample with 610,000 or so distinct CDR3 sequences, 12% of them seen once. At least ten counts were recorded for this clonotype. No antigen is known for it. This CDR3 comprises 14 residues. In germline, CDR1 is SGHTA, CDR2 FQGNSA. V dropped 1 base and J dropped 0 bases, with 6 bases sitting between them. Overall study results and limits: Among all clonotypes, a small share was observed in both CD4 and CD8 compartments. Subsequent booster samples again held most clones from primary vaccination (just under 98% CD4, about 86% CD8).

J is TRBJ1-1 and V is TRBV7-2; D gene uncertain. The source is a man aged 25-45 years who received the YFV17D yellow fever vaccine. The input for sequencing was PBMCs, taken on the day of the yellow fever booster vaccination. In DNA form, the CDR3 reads TGTGCCAGCAGCTTAGGGCGGGTGAACACTGAAGCTTTCTTT. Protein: CASSLGRVNTEAFF.